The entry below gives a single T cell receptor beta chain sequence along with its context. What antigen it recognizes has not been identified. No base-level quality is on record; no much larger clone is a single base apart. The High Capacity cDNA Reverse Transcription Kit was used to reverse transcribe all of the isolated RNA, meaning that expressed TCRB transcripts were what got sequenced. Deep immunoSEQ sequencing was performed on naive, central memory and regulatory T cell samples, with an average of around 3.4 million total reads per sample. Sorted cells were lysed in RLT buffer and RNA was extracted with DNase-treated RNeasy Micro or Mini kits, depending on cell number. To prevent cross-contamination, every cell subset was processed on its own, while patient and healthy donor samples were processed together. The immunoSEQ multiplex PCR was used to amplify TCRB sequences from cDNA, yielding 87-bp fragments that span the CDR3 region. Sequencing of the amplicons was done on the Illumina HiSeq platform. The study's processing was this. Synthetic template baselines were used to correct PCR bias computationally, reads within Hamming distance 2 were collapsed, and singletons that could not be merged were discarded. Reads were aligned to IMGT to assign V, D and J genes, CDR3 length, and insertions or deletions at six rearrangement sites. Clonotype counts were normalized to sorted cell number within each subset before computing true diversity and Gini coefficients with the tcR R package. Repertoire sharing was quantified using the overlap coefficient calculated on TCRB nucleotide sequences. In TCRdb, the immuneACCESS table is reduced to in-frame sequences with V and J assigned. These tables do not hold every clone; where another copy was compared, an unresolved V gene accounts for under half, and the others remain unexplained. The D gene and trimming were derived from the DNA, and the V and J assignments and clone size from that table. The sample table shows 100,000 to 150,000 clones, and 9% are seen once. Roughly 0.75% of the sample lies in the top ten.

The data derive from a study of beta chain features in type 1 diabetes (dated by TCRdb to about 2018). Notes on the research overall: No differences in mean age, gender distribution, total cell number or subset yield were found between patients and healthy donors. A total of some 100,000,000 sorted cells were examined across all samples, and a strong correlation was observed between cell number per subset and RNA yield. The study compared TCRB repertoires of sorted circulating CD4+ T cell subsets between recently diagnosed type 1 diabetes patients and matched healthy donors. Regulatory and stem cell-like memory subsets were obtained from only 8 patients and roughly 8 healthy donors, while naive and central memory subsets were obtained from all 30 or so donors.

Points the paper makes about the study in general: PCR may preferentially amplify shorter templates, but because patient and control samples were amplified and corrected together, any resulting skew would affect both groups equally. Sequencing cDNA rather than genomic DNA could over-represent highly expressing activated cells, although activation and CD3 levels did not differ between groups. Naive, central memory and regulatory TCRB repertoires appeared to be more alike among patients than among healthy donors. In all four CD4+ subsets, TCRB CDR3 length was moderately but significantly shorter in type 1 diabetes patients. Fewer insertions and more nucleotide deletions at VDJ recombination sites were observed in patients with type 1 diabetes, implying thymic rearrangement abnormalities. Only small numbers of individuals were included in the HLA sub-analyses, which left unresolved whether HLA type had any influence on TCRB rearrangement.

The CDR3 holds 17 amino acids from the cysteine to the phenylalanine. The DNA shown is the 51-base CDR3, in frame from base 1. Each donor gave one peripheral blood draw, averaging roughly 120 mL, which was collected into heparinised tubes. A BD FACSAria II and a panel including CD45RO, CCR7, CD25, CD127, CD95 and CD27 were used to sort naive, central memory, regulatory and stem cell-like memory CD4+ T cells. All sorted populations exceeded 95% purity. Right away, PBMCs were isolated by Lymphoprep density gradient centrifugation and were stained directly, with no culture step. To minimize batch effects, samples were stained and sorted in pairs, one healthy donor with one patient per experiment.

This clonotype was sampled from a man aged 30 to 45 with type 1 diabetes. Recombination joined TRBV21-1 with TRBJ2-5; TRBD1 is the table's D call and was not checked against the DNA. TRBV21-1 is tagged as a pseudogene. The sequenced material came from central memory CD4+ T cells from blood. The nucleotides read TGTGCCAGCAGCAAAGATTACCTGAGGGGGCGACAAGAGACCCAGTACTTC. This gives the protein CASSKDYLRGRQETQYF.